This TCR beta chain was recovered during a study of T-cell reconstitution after alpha-beta-depleted transplantation in children. Points from the study as a whole: Surviving recipient T cells and thymic progenitors produced the high day-60 TCRbeta diversity seen in some patients. At the one-year point after transplant, T-cell counts and TCRbeta diversity were found to come mostly from T cells that had been newly produced. Expanded clones from the graft, numbering several hundred, reportedly supplied alpha-beta T cells about two months after transplant.

During its preparation, the TCRbeta library received unique molecular identifiers. TCRdb recomputed calls from the PCR reads with MiXCR, one row per CDR3 protein. Counted here are tens of thousands of distinct CDR3 sequences, approximately 52% occurring once; the ten biggest clones make up approximately 38%. This CDR3 has 14 residues. Trimming shortened V by 1 base and J by 5 bases, and 12 bases separated the two germline ends. Germline V lookup: CDR1 MNHNS, CDR2 SASEGT. Note on this clonotype: The antigen is not known.

This sequence originates from a boy under two years old with SCID, due to receive a stem cell transplant. Source: peripheral blood, taken before TCRalphabeta/CD19-depleted stem cell transplant. The rearrangement links TRBV6-1 to TRBJ2-7; the D gene could be TRBD1 or TRBD2 (5 bases each). The CDR3 sequence is CASSEGGDSDEQYF. DNA of the CDR3: TGTGCCAGCAGTGAAGGAGGGGATAGCGACGAGCAGTACTTC.